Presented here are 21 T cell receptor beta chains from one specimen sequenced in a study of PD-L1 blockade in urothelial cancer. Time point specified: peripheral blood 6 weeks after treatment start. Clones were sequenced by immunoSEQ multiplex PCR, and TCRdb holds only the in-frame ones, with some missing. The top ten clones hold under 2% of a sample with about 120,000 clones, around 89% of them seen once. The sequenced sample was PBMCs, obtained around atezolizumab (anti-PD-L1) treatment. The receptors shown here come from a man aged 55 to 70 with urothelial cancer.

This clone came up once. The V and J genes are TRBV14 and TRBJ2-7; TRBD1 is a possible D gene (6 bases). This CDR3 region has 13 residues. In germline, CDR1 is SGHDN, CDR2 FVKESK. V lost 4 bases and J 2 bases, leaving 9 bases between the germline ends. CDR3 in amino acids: CASSPTGTYEQYF. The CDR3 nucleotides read TGTGCCAGCAGCCCGACAGGAACCTACGAGCAGTACTTC.

The CDR3 reads CASLPLGGTEAFF. The CDR3 DNA reads TGTGCCAGCCTCCCTCTGGGGGGAACTGAAGCTTTCTTT. The chain combines TRBV27 with TRBJ1-1; TRBD1 might be the D (5 bases). The CDR3 has 13 amino acids. Germline CDR1 reads MNHEY; CDR2 reads SMNVEV (reference sequence). Deletions cut 8 bases from V and 5 bases from J, with 15 bases between.

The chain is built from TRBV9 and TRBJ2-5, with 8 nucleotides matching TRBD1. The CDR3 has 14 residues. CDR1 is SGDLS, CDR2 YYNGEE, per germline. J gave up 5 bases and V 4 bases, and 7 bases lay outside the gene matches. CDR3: CASSLGQGRETQYF. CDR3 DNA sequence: TGTGCCAGCAGCCTAGGACAGGGTAGGGAGACCCAGTACTTC.

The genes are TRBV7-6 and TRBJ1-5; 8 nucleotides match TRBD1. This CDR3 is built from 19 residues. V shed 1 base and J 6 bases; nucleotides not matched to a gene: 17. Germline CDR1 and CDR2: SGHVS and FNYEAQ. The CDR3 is CASSLGSGTGFHGRQPQHF. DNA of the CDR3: TGTGCCAGCAGCTTAGGGTCCGGGACAGGCTTCCACGGGCGTCAGCCCCAGCATTTT.

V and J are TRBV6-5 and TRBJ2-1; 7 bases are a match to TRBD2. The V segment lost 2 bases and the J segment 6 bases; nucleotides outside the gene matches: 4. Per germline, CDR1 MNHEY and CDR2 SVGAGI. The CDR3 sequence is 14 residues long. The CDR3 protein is CASSYQRGGNEQFF. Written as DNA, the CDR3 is TGTGCCAGCAGTTACCAGCGGGGTGGCAATGAGCAGTTCTTC.

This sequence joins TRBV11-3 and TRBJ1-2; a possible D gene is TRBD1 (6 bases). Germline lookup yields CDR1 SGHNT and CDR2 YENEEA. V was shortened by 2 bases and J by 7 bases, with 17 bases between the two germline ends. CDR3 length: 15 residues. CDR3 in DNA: TGTGCCAGCAGCTTAAGTGGGGGGGCCGGTGTTGGCTACACCTTC. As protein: CASSLSGGAGVGYTF.

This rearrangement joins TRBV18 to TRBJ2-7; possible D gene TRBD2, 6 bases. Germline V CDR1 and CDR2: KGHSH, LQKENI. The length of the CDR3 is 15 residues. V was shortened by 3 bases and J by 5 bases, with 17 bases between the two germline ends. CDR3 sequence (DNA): TGTGCCAGCTCACCCAACTCCGGGGAGGCACACGAGCAGTACTTC. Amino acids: CASSPNSGEAHEQYF.

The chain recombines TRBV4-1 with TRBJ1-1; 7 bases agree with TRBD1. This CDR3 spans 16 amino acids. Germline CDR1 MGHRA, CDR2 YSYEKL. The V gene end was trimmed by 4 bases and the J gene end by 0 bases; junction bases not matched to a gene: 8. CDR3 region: CASSLLTGTLNTEAFF. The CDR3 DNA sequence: TGCGCCAGCAGCCTCCTGACAGGGACCCTGAACACTGAAGCTTTCTTT.

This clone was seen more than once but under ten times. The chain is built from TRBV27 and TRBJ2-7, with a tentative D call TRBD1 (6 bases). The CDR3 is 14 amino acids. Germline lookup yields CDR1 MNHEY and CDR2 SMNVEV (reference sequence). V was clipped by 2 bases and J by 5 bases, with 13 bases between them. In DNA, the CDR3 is TGTGCCAGCAGTTTAGGCAGGGGCCGGGACGAGCAGTACTTC. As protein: CASSLGRGRDEQYF.

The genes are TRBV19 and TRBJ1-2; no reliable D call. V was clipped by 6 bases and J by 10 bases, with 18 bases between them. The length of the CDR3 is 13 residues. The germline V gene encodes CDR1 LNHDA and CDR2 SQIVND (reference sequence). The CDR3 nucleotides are TGTGCCAGTAGCCCCACAGACGGGAACCCCTACACCTTC. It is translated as CASSPTDGNPYTF.

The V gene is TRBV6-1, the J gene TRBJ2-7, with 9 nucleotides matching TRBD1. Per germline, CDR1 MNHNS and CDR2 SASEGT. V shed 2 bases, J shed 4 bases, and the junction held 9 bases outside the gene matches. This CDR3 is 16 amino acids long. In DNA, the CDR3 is TGTGCCAGCAGTGAAACCCCGGGACAGGGAATTTACGAGCAGTACTTC. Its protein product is CASSETPGQGIYEQYF.

The CDR3: CASSYHPGQQETQYF. For the CDR3, the DNA is TGTGCCAGCAGTTACCACCCGGGACAGCAAGAGACCCAGTACTTC. The rearrangement joins TRBV6-5 to TRBJ2-5, with TRBD1 matching over 7 bases. V gave up 2 bases and J gave up 2 bases; unmatched junction bases: 5. CDR1 is MNHEY, CDR2 SVGAGI, per germline. The CDR3 spans 15 residues.

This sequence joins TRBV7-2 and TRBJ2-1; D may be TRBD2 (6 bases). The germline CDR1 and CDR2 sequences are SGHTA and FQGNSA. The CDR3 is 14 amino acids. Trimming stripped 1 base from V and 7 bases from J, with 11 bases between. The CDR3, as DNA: TGTGCCAGCAGCTTAGATACGGGGGTAAATGAGCAGTTCTTC. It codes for CASSLDTGVNEQFF.

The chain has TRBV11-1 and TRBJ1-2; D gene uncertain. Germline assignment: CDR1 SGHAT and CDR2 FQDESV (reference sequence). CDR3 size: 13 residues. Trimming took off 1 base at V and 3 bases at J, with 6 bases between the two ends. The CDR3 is CASSLGGHYGYTF. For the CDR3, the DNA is TGTGCCAGCAGCTTAGGCGGTCACTATGGCTACACCTTC.

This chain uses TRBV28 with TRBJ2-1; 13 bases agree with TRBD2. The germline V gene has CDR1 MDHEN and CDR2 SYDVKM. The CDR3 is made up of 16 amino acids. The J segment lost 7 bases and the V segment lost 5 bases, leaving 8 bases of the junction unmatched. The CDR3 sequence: CASSPSSGLAGNEQFF. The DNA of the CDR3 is TGTGCCAGCAGTCCTTCGTCGGGACTAGCGGGGAATGAGCAGTTCTTC.

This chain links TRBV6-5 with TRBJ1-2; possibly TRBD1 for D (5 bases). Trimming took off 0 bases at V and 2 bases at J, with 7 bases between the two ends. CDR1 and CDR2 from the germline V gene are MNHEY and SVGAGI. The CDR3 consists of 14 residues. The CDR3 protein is CASSYSTGNYGYTF. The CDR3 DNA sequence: TGTGCCAGCAGTTACTCCACAGGAAACTATGGCTACACCTTC.

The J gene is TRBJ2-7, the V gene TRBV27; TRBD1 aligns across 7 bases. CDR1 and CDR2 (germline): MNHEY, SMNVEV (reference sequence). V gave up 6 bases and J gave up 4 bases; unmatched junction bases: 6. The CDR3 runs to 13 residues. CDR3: CASRHRGEYEQYF. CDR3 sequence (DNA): TGTGCCAGCAGGCACAGGGGCGAATACGAGCAGTACTTC.

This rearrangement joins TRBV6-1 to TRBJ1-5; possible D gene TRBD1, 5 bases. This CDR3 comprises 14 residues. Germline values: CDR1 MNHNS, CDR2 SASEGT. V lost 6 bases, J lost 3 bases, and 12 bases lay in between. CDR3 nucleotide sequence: TGTGCCAGCAGCGGAGACAGCTCCAATCAGCCCCAGCATTTT. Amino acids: CASSGDSSNQPQHF.

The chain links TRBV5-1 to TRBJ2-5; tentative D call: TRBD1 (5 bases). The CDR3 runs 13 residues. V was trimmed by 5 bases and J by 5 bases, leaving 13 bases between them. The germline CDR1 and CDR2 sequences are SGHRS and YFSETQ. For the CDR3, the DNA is TGCGCCAGCAGGCAACAGGTGGGGGAGACCCAGTACTTC. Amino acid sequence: CASRQQVGETQYF. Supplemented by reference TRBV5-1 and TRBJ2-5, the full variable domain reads KAGVTQTPRYLIKTRGQQVTLSCSPISGHRSVSWYQQTPGQGLQFLFEYFSETQRNKGNFPGRFSGRQFSNSRSEMNVSTLELGDSALYLCASRQQVGETQYFGPGTRLLVL.

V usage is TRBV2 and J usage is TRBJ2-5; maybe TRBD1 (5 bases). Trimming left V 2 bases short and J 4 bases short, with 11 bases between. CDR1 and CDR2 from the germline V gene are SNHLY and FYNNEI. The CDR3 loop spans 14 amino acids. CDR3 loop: CASSESPGLETQYF. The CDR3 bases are TGTGCCAGCAGTGAATCTCCAGGGCTAGAGACCCAGTACTTC.

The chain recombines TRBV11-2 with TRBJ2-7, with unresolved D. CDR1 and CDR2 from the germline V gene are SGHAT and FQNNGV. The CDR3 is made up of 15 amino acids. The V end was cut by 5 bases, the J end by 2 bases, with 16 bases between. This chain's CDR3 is CASSQSVIRTYEQYF. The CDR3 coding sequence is TGTGCCAGCAGCCAAAGCGTGATTAGGACCTACGAGCAGTACTTC.